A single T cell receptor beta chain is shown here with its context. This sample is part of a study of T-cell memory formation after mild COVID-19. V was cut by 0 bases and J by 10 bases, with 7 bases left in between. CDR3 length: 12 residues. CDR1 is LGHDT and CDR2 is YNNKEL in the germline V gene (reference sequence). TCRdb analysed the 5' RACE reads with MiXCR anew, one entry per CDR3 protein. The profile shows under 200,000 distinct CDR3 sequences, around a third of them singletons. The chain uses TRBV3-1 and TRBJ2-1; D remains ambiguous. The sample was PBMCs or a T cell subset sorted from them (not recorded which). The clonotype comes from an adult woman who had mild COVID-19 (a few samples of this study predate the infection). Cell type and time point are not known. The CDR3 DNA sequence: TGTGCCAGCAGCCAAGATTGGGAAGAGCAGTTCTTC. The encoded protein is CASSQDWEEQFF.